This is a list of T cell receptor beta chains from one sample in a study of blood T cell dynamics during melanoma immunotherapy. Here immunoSEQ multiplex PCR was the method, and the copy in TCRdb shows in-frame clones only, minus some. The sample holds several thousand clones, around 83% seen once. Sample: blood, taken from a patient treated with checkpoint blockade. The receptor source for this set is a human donor with melanoma. Each CDR3 is given with its conserved first and last residue. Each record gives: clone size, D gene, J gene, V gene, CDR3 DNA, CDR3 protein. The D gene is left open where the match is weak. Not all rows give a size; the values are once, few, many and, for expanded clones, a class.

abundance: .; d_gene: .; j_gene: TRBJ2-2; v_gene: TRBV7-9; CDR3nt: TGTGCCAGCAGCCCCTTAGGCCGGACGTACACCGGGGAGCTGTTTTTT; CDR3aa: CASSPLGRTYTGELFF
abundance: .; d_gene: .; j_gene: TRBJ2-7; v_gene: TRBV11-2; CDR3nt: TGTGCCAGCAGCTTGGGGCCAGGGTCGGGCGAGCAGTACTTC; CDR3aa: CASSLGPGSGEQYF
abundance: .; d_gene: TRBD1; j_gene: TRBJ1-2; v_gene: TRBV6-5; CDR3nt: TGTGCCAGCAGTTACGCTTTGGGACAGTCATATGGCTACACCTTC; CDR3aa: CASSYALGQSYGYTF
abundance: .; d_gene: .; j_gene: TRBJ2-5; v_gene: TRBV28; CDR3nt: TGTGCCAGCAGTTTCGATCCTCCCGGAGGGCCTCAAGAGACCCAGTACTTC; CDR3aa: CASSFDPPGGPQETQYF
abundance: .; d_gene: .; j_gene: TRBJ1-2; v_gene: TRBV5-4; CDR3nt: TGTGCCAGCAGCTTGAGGGACCCGGGGGGCTACACCTTC; CDR3aa: CASSLRDPGGYTF
abundance: .; d_gene: TRBD1; j_gene: TRBJ2-7; v_gene: TRBV19; CDR3nt: TGTGCCAGTAGCGACCCGGGACAGGTATACGAGCAGTACTTC; CDR3aa: CASSDPGQVYEQYF
abundance: .; d_gene: TRBD1; j_gene: TRBJ1-2; v_gene: TRBV5-3; CDR3nt: TGTGCCAGAAGCGGTCCTCAGGGGGACTATGGCTACACCTTC; CDR3aa: CARSGPQGDYGYTF
abundance: .; d_gene: TRBD2; j_gene: TRBJ2-7; v_gene: TRBV19; CDR3nt: TGTGCCAGTAGTATGACCCCTCTAGCGGGAGGGCCCAACGAGCAGTACTTC; CDR3aa: CASSMTPLAGGPNEQYF
abundance: .; d_gene: .; j_gene: TRBJ1-1; v_gene: TRBV29-1; CDR3nt: TGCAGCGTTTCCTGGAGCTTGAACACTGAAGCTTTCTTT; CDR3aa: CSVSWSLNTEAFF
abundance: .; d_gene: TRBD1; j_gene: TRBJ1-4; v_gene: TRBV18; CDR3nt: TGTGCCAGCTCACTGGACAGGGCGGCTAATGAAAAACTGTTTTTT; CDR3aa: CASSLDRAANEKLFF
abundance: .; d_gene: .; j_gene: TRBJ2-7; v_gene: TRBV29-1; CDR3nt: TGCAGCGTGCGGGACAGTTCAACAGCCTACGAGCAGTACTTC; CDR3aa: CSVRDSSTAYEQYF
abundance: .; d_gene: TRBD2; j_gene: TRBJ2-1; v_gene: TRBV10-2; CDR3nt: TGCGCCAGCACCCTGGGGGAAAAACGTAGACTAGCGGGTGCTAACAATGAGCAGTTCTTC; CDR3aa: CASTLGEKRRLAGANNEQFF
abundance: once; d_gene: .; j_gene: TRBJ1-5; v_gene: TRBV15; CDR3nt: TGTGCCACCGGAGCGAGGGGTGCCAATCAGCCCCAGCATTTT; CDR3aa: CATGARGANQPQHF
abundance: .; d_gene: .; j_gene: TRBJ1-1; v_gene: TRBV5-1; CDR3nt: TGCGCCAGCAGCTTGGATCAGAACACTGAAGCTTTCTTT; CDR3aa: CASSLDQNTEAFF
abundance: .; d_gene: TRBD2; j_gene: TRBJ2-7; v_gene: TRBV11-2; CDR3nt: TGTGCCAGCAGCCCACGACTAGCCGTAGACTACGAGCAGTACTTC; CDR3aa: CASSPRLAVDYEQYF
abundance: .; d_gene: .; j_gene: TRBJ1-2; v_gene: TRBV28; CDR3nt: TGTGCCAGCAGTGCTCCTGCCTATGGCTACACCTTC; CDR3aa: CASSAPAYGYTF
abundance: .; d_gene: .; j_gene: TRBJ1-5; v_gene: TRBV19; CDR3nt: TGTGCCAGTAGTATAGTCAGTTCGGGGGTTACAAATCAGCCCCAGCATTTT; CDR3aa: CASSIVSSGVTNQPQHF
abundance: .; d_gene: .; j_gene: TRBJ2-7; v_gene: TRBV25-1; CDR3nt: TGTGCCAGCAGTGTCTGGTTTGAGCAGTACTTC; CDR3aa: CASSVWFEQYF
abundance: once; d_gene: TRBD2; j_gene: TRBJ2-2; v_gene: TRBV11-1; CDR3nt: TGTGCCAGCAGCTTATTGGGACTAGCTGCCGGGGAGCTGTTTTTT; CDR3aa: CASSLLGLAAGELFF
abundance: once; d_gene: .; j_gene: TRBJ1-1; v_gene: TRBV5-1; CDR3nt: TGCGCCAGCAGCTTGCCAGGCCGGAACACTGAAGCTTTCTTT; CDR3aa: CASSLPGRNTEAFF
abundance: once; d_gene: .; j_gene: TRBJ2-2; v_gene: TRBV5-4; CDR3nt: TGTGCCAGCAGCTTAGCGCCAGGGAACACCGGGGAGCTGTTTTTT; CDR3aa: CASSLAPGNTGELFF
abundance: .; d_gene: TRBD2; j_gene: TRBJ2-1; v_gene: TRBV7-3; CDR3nt: TGTGCCAGCACTCCGGGAGGGCCTTTGGGGGAGCAGTTCTTC; CDR3aa: CASTPGGPLGEQFF
abundance: .; d_gene: .; j_gene: TRBJ1-1; v_gene: TRBV11-2; CDR3nt: TGTGCCAGCAGCTTAGAATGGCAGGTTGAAGCTTTCTTT; CDR3aa: CASSLEWQVEAFF
abundance: .; d_gene: TRBD2; j_gene: TRBJ2-7; v_gene: TRBV5-5; CDR3nt: TGTGCCAGCAGCATCGGAGCGGGGGACTCCTACGAGCAGTACTTC; CDR3aa: CASSIGAGDSYEQYF
abundance: once; d_gene: .; j_gene: TRBJ1-4; v_gene: TRBV15; CDR3nt: TGTGCCACCGCATCGCGGGCAACTAATGAAAAACTGTTTTTT; CDR3aa: CATASRATNEKLFF
abundance: few; d_gene: .; j_gene: TRBJ1-2; v_gene: TRBV7-9; CDR3nt: TGTGCCAGCTCGGACGGACGCTATGGCTACACCTTC; CDR3aa: CASSDGRYGYTF
abundance: once; d_gene: TRBD1; j_gene: TRBJ2-7; v_gene: TRBV27; CDR3nt: TGTGCCAGCAGTTTCATTGGACAGGGGAGGGAAGAGCAGTACTTC; CDR3aa: CASSFIGQGREEQYF
abundance: .; d_gene: TRBD1; j_gene: TRBJ1-2; v_gene: TRBV28; CDR3nt: TGTGCCAGCAGCCCTAGGACAGGTCGCTATGGCTACACCTTC; CDR3aa: CASSPRTGRYGYTF
abundance: .; d_gene: TRBD2; j_gene: TRBJ2-7; v_gene: TRBV15; CDR3nt: TGTGCCACCAGCAGATCCCTAACTAGCGGGGCTACCTACGAGCAGTACTTC; CDR3aa: CATSRSLTSGATYEQYF
abundance: .; d_gene: TRBD1; j_gene: TRBJ2-3; v_gene: TRBV5-1; CDR3nt: TGCGCCAGCTTAACGGGGACAGGGTTTTCCATAGATACGCAGTATTTT; CDR3aa: CASLTGTGFSIDTQYF
abundance: .; d_gene: .; j_gene: TRBJ2-5; v_gene: TRBV2; CDR3nt: TGTGCCAGCAGGCGACAGGCCAATGAGGAGCAGTACTTC; CDR3aa: CASRRQANEEQYF
abundance: .; d_gene: .; j_gene: TRBJ1-2; v_gene: TRBV19; CDR3nt: TGTGCCAGTAGTCCCCGACAGGAGGGCGGCTACACCTTC; CDR3aa: CASSPRQEGGYTF
abundance: .; d_gene: .; j_gene: TRBJ1-5; v_gene: TRBV28; CDR3nt: TGTGCCAGCAAGCGGGGGCCCAATCAGCCCCAGCATTTT; CDR3aa: CASKRGPNQPQHF
abundance: .; d_gene: .; j_gene: TRBJ2-7; v_gene: TRBV13; CDR3nt: TGTGCCAGCAGCTTTTCCGGGAGAGGCTACGAGCAGTACTTC; CDR3aa: CASSFSGRGYEQYF
abundance: .; d_gene: TRBD1; j_gene: TRBJ1-2; v_gene: TRBV2; CDR3nt: TGTGCCAGCATCGGGACAGGGGGTTCCGGCTACACCTTC; CDR3aa: CASIGTGGSGYTF
abundance: .; d_gene: .; j_gene: TRBJ2-3; v_gene: TRBV29-1; CDR3nt: TGCAGCGTCGGGGGGGGGACAGGGAGAGATACGCAGTATTTT; CDR3aa: CSVGGGTGRDTQYF
abundance: .; d_gene: .; j_gene: TRBJ2-7; v_gene: TRBV19; CDR3nt: TGTGCCAGTAGTATAGGGGTCCTGGTGGGAGAGCAGTACTTC; CDR3aa: CASSIGVLVGEQYF
abundance: .; d_gene: TRBD1; j_gene: TRBJ1-1; v_gene: TRBV5-1; CDR3nt: TGCGCCAGCAGCTTGGTTGGACAGGGGGGCTCTGAAGCTTTCTTT; CDR3aa: CASSLVGQGGSEAFF
abundance: .; d_gene: TRBD2; j_gene: TRBJ2-7; v_gene: TRBV5-1; CDR3nt: TGCGCCAGCAGCTTCGGGCGGGGGGCCTACGAGCAGTACTTC; CDR3aa: CASSFGRGAYEQYF
abundance: .; d_gene: .; j_gene: TRBJ2-7; v_gene: TRBV19; CDR3nt: TGTGCCAGTAGTATCAGGACTATGGGGGAGCAGTACTTC; CDR3aa: CASSIRTMGEQYF
abundance: .; d_gene: TRBD1; j_gene: TRBJ1-1; v_gene: TRBV27; CDR3nt: TGTGCCAGCAGTTCAACACAGGGGGCTCACACTGAAGCTTTCTTT; CDR3aa: CASSSTQGAHTEAFF
abundance: .; d_gene: .; j_gene: TRBJ2-5; v_gene: TRBV6-6; CDR3nt: TGTGCCAGCAGTTACGCACCCTCCGGGACCCAGTACTTC; CDR3aa: CASSYAPSGTQYF
abundance: .; d_gene: TRBD1; j_gene: TRBJ2-7; v_gene: TRBV2; CDR3nt: TGTGCCAGCAGTGAGGGGACAGCTCCCTACGAGCAGTACTTC; CDR3aa: CASSEGTAPYEQYF
abundance: .; d_gene: .; j_gene: TRBJ1-1; v_gene: TRBV6-1; CDR3nt: TGTGCCAGCAGTGAGCGAGGTGAAGCTTTCTTT; CDR3aa: CASSERGEAFF
abundance: .; d_gene: TRBD2; j_gene: TRBJ2-6; v_gene: TRBV28; CDR3nt: TGTGCCAGCAGTTCCTCTAGCGGGAGTGGTTCTGGGGCCAACGTCCTGACTTTC; CDR3aa: CASSSSSGSGSGANVLTF
abundance: .; d_gene: .; j_gene: TRBJ2-2; v_gene: TRBV7-2; CDR3nt: TGTGCCAGCAGCTTAATGTCCGGCCCCGGGGAGCTGTTTTTT; CDR3aa: CASSLMSGPGELFF
abundance: .; d_gene: .; j_gene: TRBJ2-7; v_gene: TRBV11-2; CDR3nt: TGTGCCAGCAGCCCCTGGCCGAACTCCTACGAGCAGTACTTC; CDR3aa: CASSPWPNSYEQYF
abundance: .; d_gene: .; j_gene: TRBJ2-7; v_gene: TRBV4-1; CDR3nt: TGCGCCAGCAGCCAACCCAACTTAGTGGCATCCGTCTACGAGCAGTACTTC; CDR3aa: CASSQPNLVASVYEQYF
abundance: once; d_gene: .; j_gene: TRBJ1-2; v_gene: TRBV27; CDR3nt: TGTGCCAGCAGTGTAAATAGGGTCCATGGCTACACCTTC; CDR3aa: CASSVNRVHGYTF
abundance: .; d_gene: .; j_gene: TRBJ1-5; v_gene: TRBV4-1; CDR3nt: TGCGCCAGCAGCCAAGGGGAGGATCAGCCCCAGCATTTT; CDR3aa: CASSQGEDQPQHF
abundance: .; d_gene: .; j_gene: TRBJ2-7; v_gene: TRBV28; CDR3nt: TGTGCCAGCAGTACCCCCGGGGTTACCTACGAGCAGTACTTC; CDR3aa: CASSTPGVTYEQYF
abundance: few; d_gene: .; j_gene: TRBJ2-7; v_gene: TRBV2; CDR3nt: TGTGCCAGCAGTGACGTCTATCCCTACGAGCAGTACTTC; CDR3aa: CASSDVYPYEQYF
abundance: .; d_gene: TRBD1; j_gene: TRBJ2-2; v_gene: TRBV10-3; CDR3nt: TGTGCCACTTCCGGGACAGGGGGCGTAGTCGGGGAGCTGTTTTTT; CDR3aa: CATSGTGGVVGELFF
abundance: .; d_gene: .; j_gene: TRBJ2-7; v_gene: TRBV7-2; CDR3nt: TGTGCCAGCAGCTTAAGTAGCGTGATCTACGAGCAGTACTTC; CDR3aa: CASSLSSVIYEQYF